The rows below give T cell receptor beta chains drawn from one sample of a study of tumor-infiltrating lymphocytes in primary liver carcinoma. A single record per CDR3 protein comes from TCRdb applying MiXCR to the multiplex PCR reads. The data hold hundreds of thousands of distinct CDR3 sequences, with 65% observed a single time. The sample comprised peripheral blood. The receptors here all came from a man aged 35 to 55 with primary liver carcinoma and hepatitis B virus infection. Each CDR3 is given with its conserved first and last residue. A D gene is named only where the DNA matches it firmly. Size is stated for part of the rows, as once, few or many counts, or as a class when the clone is expanded.

d_call: TRBD2; clone_size: -; j_call: TRBJ2-5; cdr3_length: 19; v_call: TRBV20-1; cdr3_aa: CSARDLGASGWGIQETQYF; cdr3_nt: TGCAGTGCTAGAGACCTGGGGGCTAGCGGGTGGGGGATTCAAGAGACCCAGTACTTC
d_call: -; clone_size: few; j_call: TRBJ2-7; cdr3_length: 15; v_call: TRBV4-3; cdr3_aa: CASSPLAEGTYEQYF; cdr3_nt: TGCGCCAGCAGCCCCTTAGCGGAAGGGACGTACGAGCAGTATTTC
d_call: -; clone_size: -; j_call: TRBJ2-7; cdr3_length: 13; v_call: TRBV10-3; cdr3_aa: CIISGQGKHEQYF; cdr3_nt: TGTATCATCAGTGGGCAGGGGAAGCACGAGCAGTACTTC
d_call: -; clone_size: -; j_call: TRBJ1-5; cdr3_length: 15; v_call: TRBV20-1; cdr3_aa: CSAPTGGLMDQPQHF; cdr3_nt: TGCAGTGCTCCCACCGGGGGGCTGATGGATCAGCCCCAGCATTTT
d_call: -; clone_size: few; j_call: TRBJ2-2; cdr3_length: 12; v_call: TRBV6-1; cdr3_aa: CATRPPTGELFF; cdr3_nt: TGTGCCACCCGCCCCCCCACCGGGGAGCTGTTTTTT
d_call: -; clone_size: -; j_call: TRBJ1-1; cdr3_length: 14; v_call: TRBV5-6; cdr3_aa: CASSLETGNTEAFF; cdr3_nt: TGTGCCAGCAGCTTGGAGACAGGTAACACTGAAGCTTTCTTT
d_call: -; clone_size: many; j_call: TRBJ2-1; cdr3_length: 12; v_call: TRBV29-1; cdr3_aa: CSATRRGHEQFF; cdr3_nt: TGCAGCGCAACTAGGAGGGGGCATGAGCAGTTCTTC
d_call: -; clone_size: -; j_call: TRBJ2-7; cdr3_length: 13; v_call: TRBV11-2; cdr3_aa: CVSSLQRVYEQYF; cdr3_nt: TGTGTCAGCAGCCTCCAAAGGGTCTACGAGCAGTACTTC
d_call: TRBD2; clone_size: many; j_call: TRBJ2-2; cdr3_length: 16; v_call: TRBV12-3/TRBV12-4; cdr3_aa: CASSQGLAGVTGELFF; cdr3_nt: TGTGCCAGCAGTCAAGGACTAGCGGGAGTCACCGGGGAGCTGTTTTTT
d_call: -; clone_size: -; j_call: TRBJ2-1; cdr3_length: 13; v_call: TRBV13; cdr3_aa: CASERGSNHEQFF; cdr3_nt: TGTGCCAGCGAGCGAGGGAGTAACCATGAGCAGTTCTTC
d_call: -; clone_size: -; j_call: TRBJ2-7; cdr3_length: 15; v_call: TRBV5-4; cdr3_aa: CASSDMGKTTYEQYF; cdr3_nt: TGTGCCAGCAGCGACATGGGGAAAACTACCTACGAGCAGTACTTC
d_call: -; clone_size: -; j_call: TRBJ2-5; cdr3_length: 13; v_call: TRBV29-1; cdr3_aa: CRVSQGPIETQYF; cdr3_nt: TGCAGGGTCTCCCAGGGACCGATAGAGACCCAGTACTTT
d_call: TRBD2; clone_size: -; j_call: TRBJ2-1; cdr3_length: 18; v_call: TRBV5-1; cdr3_aa: CASSLAPGGSSGTHEQFF; cdr3_nt: TGCGCCAGCAGCTTGGCCCCAGGGGGGTCTAGCGGGACCCATGAGCAGTTCTTC
d_call: TRBD2; clone_size: few; j_call: TRBJ2-2; cdr3_length: 15; v_call: TRBV19; cdr3_aa: CASTPTGSGAGELFF; cdr3_nt: TGTGCCAGTACTCCTACTGGGAGCGGGGCCGGGGAGCTGTTTTTT
d_call: TRBD1; clone_size: -; j_call: TRBJ2-2; cdr3_length: 15; v_call: TRBV5-4; cdr3_aa: CASSSETGHTGELFF; cdr3_nt: TGTGCTAGCAGCTCTGAGACAGGGCACACCGGGGAGCTGTTTTTT
d_call: -; clone_size: -; j_call: TRBJ2-1; cdr3_length: 16; v_call: TRBV6-5; cdr3_aa: CASSNSVGGGYNEQFF; cdr3_nt: TGTGCCAGCAGTAACTCTGTTGGGGGAGGTTACAATGAGCAGTTCTTC
d_call: TRBD1; clone_size: -; j_call: TRBJ2-1; cdr3_length: 17; v_call: TRBV5-4; cdr3_aa: CASSQGQVGGPYSEQFF; cdr3_nt: TGTGCCAGCAGCCAGGGACAGGTTGGTGGCCCCTACAGTGAGCAGTTCTTC
d_call: TRBD1; clone_size: many; j_call: TRBJ2-4; cdr3_length: 12; v_call: TRBV7-9; cdr3_aa: CASSPQGADQYF; cdr3_nt: TGTGCCAGCAGCCCACAGGGGGCTGATCAGTACTTC
d_call: -; clone_size: -; j_call: TRBJ2-5; cdr3_length: 15; v_call: TRBV11-1; cdr3_aa: CATSLGRRVQETQYF; cdr3_nt: TGTGCCACCAGCCTCGGAAGGAGGGTGCAGGAGACACAGTACTTC
d_call: TRBD2; clone_size: -; j_call: TRBJ2-1; cdr3_length: 14; v_call: TRBV4-1; cdr3_aa: CTSSQIGGGGEQLF; cdr3_nt: TGCACCAGCAGCCAGATCGGGGGGGGAGGTGAGCAGTTATTC
d_call: TRBD1; clone_size: once; j_call: TRBJ1-4; cdr3_length: 16; v_call: TRBV6-6; cdr3_aa: CASNYRGLRANEKLFF; cdr3_nt: TGTGCCAGCAACTACAGGGGGCTAAGGGCTAATGAAAAACTGTTTTTT
d_call: -; clone_size: -; j_call: TRBJ2-3; cdr3_length: 15; v_call: TRBV11-3; cdr3_aa: CASSSGSEPTDTQYF; cdr3_nt: TGTGCCAGCAGCTCGGGGAGTGAGCCCACAGATACGCAGTATTTT
d_call: TRBD1; clone_size: -; j_call: TRBJ2-2; cdr3_length: 15; v_call: TRBV5-1; cdr3_aa: CASSPGQVLIGELFF; cdr3_nt: TGCGCCAGCAGCCCGGGACAGGTCTTGATCGGGGAGCTGTTTTTT
d_call: -; clone_size: -; j_call: TRBJ2-1; cdr3_length: 16; v_call: TRBV10-2; cdr3_aa: CASSERKGGTSAALFF; cdr3_nt: -
d_call: -; clone_size: many; j_call: TRBJ2-5; cdr3_length: 14; v_call: TRBV6-2/TRBV6-3; cdr3_aa: CASSSGDFQETQYF; cdr3_nt: TGTGCCAGCAGTTCCGGGGACTTTCAAGAGACCCAGTACTTC
d_call: -; clone_size: -; j_call: TRBJ1-1; cdr3_length: 11; v_call: TRBV10-3; cdr3_aa: CAIREGTEAFF; cdr3_nt: TGTGCCATCAGAGAGGGGACAGAAGCTTTCTTT
d_call: -; clone_size: -; j_call: TRBJ1-5; cdr3_length: 12; v_call: TRBV6-2/TRBV6-3; cdr3_aa: CASSRYSEPRHF; cdr3_nt: TGTGCCAGCAGTAGGTATTCGGAGCCCCGGCATTTT
d_call: -; clone_size: -; j_call: TRBJ1-2; cdr3_length: 13; v_call: TRBV6-2/TRBV6-3; cdr3_aa: CAGTAGGYYGYTF; cdr3_nt: TGTGCCGGCACGGCGGGAGGATACTATGGCTACACCTTC